This T cell receptor beta chain comes out of a study of shared clonotypes between healthy human individuals (TCRdb year 2020). Turning to the overall study: The cohort comprised a couple of women and a few men aged 18 to 49 years. Different laboratories and diverse techniques were used to prepare libraries and sequence TCR repertoires, to increase sequencing depth and limit assay-specific biases. To estimate repertoire size and how much clonotypes are shared between individuals, the study performed deep sequencing of blood TCR repertoires from a handful of healthy adults. Per donor, three plates each were used for CD4 naive and CD4 memory, two for CD8 naive, and one for CD8 memory. Between about 0.94 and 10 billion PBMCs per donor were obtained by leukapheresis.

At least ten counts were recorded for this clone. Its antigen has not been determined. Per-nucleotide qualities are absent, and no much larger clonotype sits a single base away. Other DNA sequences in the sample encode the same CDR3. Overall results and qualifications from the work: Sampling was limited to blood, and TCR repertoires in tissue likely differ from TCR repertoires in blood. Even with the large sequencing depth, rarefaction of the sorted-subset datasets indicated that sequencing was incomplete. Across a handful of donors, around 5% of naive CD4, around 3.5% of naive CD8, 2% to 2.5% of memory CD4, and approximately 0.4% of memory CD8 clonotypes were shared. Pairwise subsampling led to the expectation that sequencing depth would affect the degree of clonotype sharing among donors. Naive subsets generally had larger estimated clonotype richness than memory subsets did. The genetic and exposure-history diversity represented was limited by the small number of donors. Higher generation probabilities were observed for clonotypes shared by all four sorted-subset donors than for non-shared clonotypes.

V trim: 5 bases; J trim: 4 bases; unmatched bases: 5. The CDR3 numbers 14 residues from cysteine through phenylalanine. The retained sequence is limited to the CDR3, 42 bases, with the frame set at the first base. CDR1 and CDR2 are drawn from the germline V gene: MNHNS, SASEGT. The donors were healthy, HIV-negative adults with no recently reported acute infections or vaccinations. Every donor was a Caucasian adult living in Nashville, Tennessee, USA. Magnetic negative selection was used to enrich CD4+ T cells, after which naive cells were positively selected on CD45RA and the negative fraction became the memory subset. Blood was collected by leukapheresis, and PBMCs were isolated by Ficoll-Histopaque density gradient centrifugation and then cryopreserved in liquid nitrogen vapor phase. Purity and quantity of every magnetically sorted T cell population were checked by analytical flow cytometry. Genomic DNA was isolated from each sorted fraction and quantified by UV absorbance on a Nanodrop 2000c.

Using the deep immunoSEQ assay, multiplex PCR amplified TCR CDR3 regions from genomic DNA. Extracted genomic DNA from each cell subset was distributed evenly across all wells of several immunoSEQ 96-well plates, and each plate was treated as a replicate. Each replicate PCR for sorted subsets received roughly 0.2 ug genomic DNA, equal to 30,000 or so T cell genomes. Purified libraries were quantified with a Qubit 3.0 fluorometer, sized on a Bioanalyzer 2100, and re-quantified with the KAPA Library Quantification kit. Each immunoSEQ 96-well plate was sequenced on its own single-read 150-cycle Illumina NextSeq 550 flow cell. The paper's data handling went like this. Because the immunoSEQ output held only junctional sequences and lacked quality scores, the filtering could not match the filtering applied to full-length reads. To assign V/J genes and CDR3, sequences were annotated against IMGT germline references using PyIR, a Python wrapper for IgBLAST v1.9. Reads with weak V/J assignments (E-value above 1e-6), missing CDR3, stop codons, out-of-frame junctions, or ambiguous translated residues were removed. V3J clonotypes were defined as sequences sharing an identical inferred V gene, J gene, and CDR3 amino acid sequence. To compute the percentage overlap between repertoires, the number of shared unique clonotypes was divided by the size of the smaller repertoire. RTK rarefaction, the Chao1 estimator, and Recon v2.1 estimates of unobserved clonotypes were used to assess repertoire richness. OLGA was used to compute generation probabilities for all TCRbeta clonotypes that the gDNA method yielded from a handful of donors. The table comes from immuneACCESS by way of TCRdb, which keeps in-frame sequences with V and J called. Part of the clones is missing from these tables; in studies checked, under half for an unresolved V gene and the rest for unknown reasons. V and J calls plus clone size are reproduced from that table; the DNA served to infer D and trimming. The sample includes over a million clones, with around 75% observed a single time. The ten largest clonotypes hold about 1.5% of the sample.

The clonotype comes from a man between 18 and 29 years old in good health. This receptor chain uses TRBV6-1 and TRBJ2-5, and TRBD1 aligns with 9 junction nucleotides. Sequences were obtained from memory CD4+ T cells sorted from blood. The cell subset or site label on this specimen signifies: CD45RA-negative fraction. The CDR3 is CASSTGQGRETQYF. The bases read TGTGCCAGCAGTACCGGACAGGGGAGAGAGACCCAGTACTTC.